This T cell receptor beta chain appears in the sequencing data of a study of vaccination and CD4 T cells after COVID-19. Overall study: Overlapping peptides covering the spike proteins of SARS-CoV-2, HCoV-NL63, HCoV-OC43 and HCoV-229E were added to stimulate cells. The control cultures got either a CEFX pool, an HIV-1 Nef pool, or no peptide at all.

Cultured CD4+ T cell DNA was sequenced using the Oncomine TCR Beta short-read assay. One entry per CDR3 protein, called by TCRdb with MiXCR from the PCR reads. The table shows a few thousand distinct CDR3 sequences, with around 64% occurring only once. Worth noting for this clonotype: Its target is unknown.

Treatment given: approximately 10-day PBMC culture with coronavirus spike peptide pools or control peptides (ViraFEST assay). According to the study, CD4+ T cells from the unexposed donor were gathered ahead of the COVID-19 pandemic (2011-2018). Negative selection purified CD4+ T cells after about ten days of culture. The sequence came from a human donor in good health. The material sequenced was CD4+ T cells from blood, cultured in vitro.

The CDR3, as DNA: TGTGCCAGCAGTTCCCTAGGACTCTACGAGCAGTACTTC. This sequence encodes CASSSLGLYEQYF. The chain employs TRBV6-5 and TRBJ2-7, with a possible D match to TRBD2 (5 bases). From germline, CDR1 is MNHEY and CDR2 SVGAGI. The CDR3 has 13 residues. V was clipped by 4 bases and J by 3 bases, with 10 bases between them.